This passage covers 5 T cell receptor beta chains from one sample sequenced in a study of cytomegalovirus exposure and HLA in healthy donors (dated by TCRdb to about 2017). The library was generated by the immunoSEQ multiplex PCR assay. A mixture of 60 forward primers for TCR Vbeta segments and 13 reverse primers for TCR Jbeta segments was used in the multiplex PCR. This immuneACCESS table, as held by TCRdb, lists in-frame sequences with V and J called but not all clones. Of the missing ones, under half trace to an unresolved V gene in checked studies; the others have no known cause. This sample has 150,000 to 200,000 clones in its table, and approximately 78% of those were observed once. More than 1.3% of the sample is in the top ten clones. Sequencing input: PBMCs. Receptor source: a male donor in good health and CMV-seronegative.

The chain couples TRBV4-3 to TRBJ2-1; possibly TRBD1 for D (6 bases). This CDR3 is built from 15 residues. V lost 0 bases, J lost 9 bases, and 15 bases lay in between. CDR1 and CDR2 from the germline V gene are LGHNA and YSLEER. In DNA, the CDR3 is TGCGCCAGCAGCCAAGATTACAGGGAATGGGGTGAGCAGTTCTTC. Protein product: CASSQDYREWGEQFF.

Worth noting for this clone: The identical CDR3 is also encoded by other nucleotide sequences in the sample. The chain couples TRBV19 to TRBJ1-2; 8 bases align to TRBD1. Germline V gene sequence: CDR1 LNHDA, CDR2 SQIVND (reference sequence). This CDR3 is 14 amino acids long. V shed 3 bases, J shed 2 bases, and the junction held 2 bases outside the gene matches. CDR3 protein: CASSIGTGNYGYTF. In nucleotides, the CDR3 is TGTGCCAGTAGTATCGGGACAGGCAACTATGGCTACACCTTC.

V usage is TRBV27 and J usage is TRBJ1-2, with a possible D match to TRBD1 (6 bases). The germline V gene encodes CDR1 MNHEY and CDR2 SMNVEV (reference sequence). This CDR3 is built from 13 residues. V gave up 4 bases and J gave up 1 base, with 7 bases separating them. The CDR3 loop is CASSYRDNYGYTF. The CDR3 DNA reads TGTGCCAGCAGTTACAGGGATAACTATGGCTACACCTTC.

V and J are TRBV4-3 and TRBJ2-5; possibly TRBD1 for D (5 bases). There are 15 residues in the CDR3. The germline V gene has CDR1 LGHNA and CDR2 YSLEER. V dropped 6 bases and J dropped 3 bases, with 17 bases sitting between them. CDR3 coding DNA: TGCGCCAGCAGACCGAGACAGTCACAAGAAGAGACCCAGTACTTC. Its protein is CASRPRQSQEETQYF.

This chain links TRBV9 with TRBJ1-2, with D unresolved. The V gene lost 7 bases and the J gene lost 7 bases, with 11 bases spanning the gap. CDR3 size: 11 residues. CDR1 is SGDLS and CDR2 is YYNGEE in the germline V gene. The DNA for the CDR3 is TGTGCCAGCGAGAGTCGTGGTGGCTACACCTTC. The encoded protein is CASESRGGYTF.